This note documents a single TCR beta chain sequence. Its target is unknown. PCR involved 60 Vbeta and 13 Jbeta primers. The method was immunoSEQ multiplex PCR; TCRdb's version includes in-frame clones alone and lacks a portion of them. Among some 120,000 clones, under 90% were seen once, and the ten largest hold about 2%. The data belong to a study of cytomegalovirus exposure and HLA in healthy donors. Whole-study findings and limits: The CMV antigen specificity of a few CMV-associated chains was confirmed through in vitro analysis. An apparent linkage of common viral pathogens to several of the most significant clusters emerged in a later analysis.

This CDR3 is 17 amino acids long. With V trimmed by 1 base and J by 7 bases, 6 bases remained unmatched. Germline CDR1 is SGHTA and CDR2 is FQGNSA. The rearrangement uses TRBV7-2 and TRBJ2-1, with 14 bases lining up with TRBD2. This receptor was obtained from a woman aged 40-49 years in good health and CMV-seronegative. The sample comprised PBMCs. The CDR3, as DNA: TGTGCCAGCAGCTTAGAGGGGACTAGCGGGAGAACTAATGAGCAGTTCTTC. Its translation: CASSLEGTSGRTNEQFF.